This T cell receptor (beta chain) was sequenced in a study of T cell repertoires in cytomegalovirus infection. Study at large: An indication of both CMV infection and matching HLA type came from public TCR beta signatures.

TCRdb processed the reads anew with MiXCR; each CDR3 protein has one entry. The data contain roughly 190,000 distinct CDR3 sequences, roughly 9.8% of them singletons. This clonotype was detected many times. The antigen remains undetermined. Points from the study as a whole: Using cumulative public TCR beta family frequency, the authors identified those who carried CMV together with the relevant HLA. HLA-C-restricted CMV-specific TCR beta clonotypes were dominant in the ex vivo response.

Deletions cut 5 bases from V and 9 bases from J, with 22 bases between. Germline loops: CDR1 SGHTA, CDR2 FQGNSA. The CDR3 contains 16 residues. The rearrangement joins TRBV7-2 to TRBJ2-2, with a tentative D call TRBD2 (6 bases). The receptor's source is a human donor in good health (CMV status not recorded). Some clones in this sample may be carry-over from other donors' samples. Sequencing input: PBMCs. The CDR3 sequence is CASSPSPSAGRRELFF. DNA for the CDR3: TGTGCCAGCAGCCCCAGTCCTAGCGCGGGTCGCCGGGAGCTGTTTTTT.